Described below is a single TCR beta chain sequence and its context. Trimming shortened V by 6 bases and J by 4 bases, and 10 bases separated the two germline ends. Germline CDR1 is MNHGY and CDR2 is SAAAGT. The CDR3 extends over 13 amino acids. These data come from a study of preoperative IRX-2 immunotherapy in early breast cancer. Specified treatment: preoperative locoregional IRX-2 cytokine immunotherapy. This phase Ib study tested locoregional IRX-2 cytokine immunotherapy given before surgery. The repertoire was sequenced with immunoSEQ multiplex PCR; TCRdb's copy has only in-frame clones and lacks some. The data show around 95,000 clones, 75% to 90% seen once.

The receptor comes from a human donor with breast cancer. This specimen was tumor tissue, taken after IRX-2 immunotherapy. The V gene is TRBV6-8, the J gene TRBJ1-5; possible D gene TRBD1, 6 bases. CDR3 sequence reads: CASRGTKNQPQHF. The CDR3 coding sequence is TGTGCCAGCAGGGGGACAAAGAATCAGCCCCAGCATTTT.